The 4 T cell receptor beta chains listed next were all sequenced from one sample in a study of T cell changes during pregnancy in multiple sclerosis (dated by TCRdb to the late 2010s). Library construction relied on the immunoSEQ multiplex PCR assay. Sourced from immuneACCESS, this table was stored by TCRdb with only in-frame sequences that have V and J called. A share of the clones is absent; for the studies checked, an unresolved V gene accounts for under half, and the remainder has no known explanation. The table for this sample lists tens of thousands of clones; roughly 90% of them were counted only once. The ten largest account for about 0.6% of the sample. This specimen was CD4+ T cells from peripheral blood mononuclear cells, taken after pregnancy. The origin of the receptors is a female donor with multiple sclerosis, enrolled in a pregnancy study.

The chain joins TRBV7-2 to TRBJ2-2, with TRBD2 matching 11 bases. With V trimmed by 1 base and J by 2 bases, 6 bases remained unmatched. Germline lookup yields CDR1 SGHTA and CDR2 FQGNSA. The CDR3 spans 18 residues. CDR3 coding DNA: TGTGCCAGCAGCTTAGTCCTAGCGGGGGGCCCAAACACCGGGGAGCTGTTTTTT. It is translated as CASSLVLAGGPNTGELFF.

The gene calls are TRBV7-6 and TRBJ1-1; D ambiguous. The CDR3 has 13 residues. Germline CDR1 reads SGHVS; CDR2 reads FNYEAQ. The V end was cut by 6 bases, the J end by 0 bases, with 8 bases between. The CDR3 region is CASRAQMNTEAFF. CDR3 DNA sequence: TGTGCCAGCAGAGCACAGATGAACACTGAAGCTTTCTTT.

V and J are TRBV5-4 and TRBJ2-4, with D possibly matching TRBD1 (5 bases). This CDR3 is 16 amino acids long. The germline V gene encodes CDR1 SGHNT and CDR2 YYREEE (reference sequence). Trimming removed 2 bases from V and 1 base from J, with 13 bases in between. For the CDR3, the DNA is TGTGCCAGCAGCTTCACAGGATCCCGTGCCAAAAACATTCAGTACTTC. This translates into CASSFTGSRAKNIQYF. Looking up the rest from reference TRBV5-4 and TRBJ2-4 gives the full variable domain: ETGVTQSPTHLIKTRGQQVTLRCSSQSGHNTVSWYQQALGQGPQFIFQYYREEENGRGNFPPRFSGLQFPNYSSELNVNALELDDSALYLCASSFTGSRAKNIQYFGAGTRLSVL.

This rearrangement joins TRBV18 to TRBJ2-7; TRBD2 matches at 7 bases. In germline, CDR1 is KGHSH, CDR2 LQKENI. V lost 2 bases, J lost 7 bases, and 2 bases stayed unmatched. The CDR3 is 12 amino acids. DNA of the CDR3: TGTGCCAGCTCACCATGGGGGGGGGAGCAGTACTTC. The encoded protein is CASSPWGGEQYF.